This T cell receptor (beta chain) is drawn from a study of T cell clonotyping in hematopoietic cell transplantation. Repertoires were generated with immunoSEQ multiplex PCR, while TCRdb's copy carries only in-frame clones and drops some. The data contain approximately 6,200 clones, roughly 90% of them singletons. Note on this clone: Its antigen is currently unknown.

Study-level results: Recipient TCR diversity dropped after transplant; expanded clonotypes rose from day 30 to 180.

CDR3 length equals 13 residues. The germline V and J ends were trimmed by 7 bases and 4 bases, with 13 bases remaining between them. Germline assignment: CDR1 MNHEY and CDR2 SVGAGI. The chain couples TRBV6-5 to TRBJ1-1, with D tentatively TRBD1 (6 bases). The receptor's source is a female patient aged 50 to 60 who had an allogeneic stem cell transplant from an unrelated donor, so T cells may come from the graft donor. Some clones in this sample may be carry-over from other donors' samples. Sequenced here: peripheral blood mononuclear cells, sampled 100 days after allogeneic stem cell transplant. The CDR3 DNA reads TGTGCCAGCAACAAACAGGGAAGCACTGAAGCTTTCTTT. It codes for CASNKQGSTEAFF.